A single sample is the source of the 23 T cell receptor beta chains below, sequenced in a study of neurological immune-mediated disorders (dated by TCRdb to 2018 to 2020). Libraries were made using 5' RACE. Sequencing took place on an Illumina HiSeq 2500. TCRdb applied fastp at Q25 and MiXCR to the public reads, then kept only in-frame beta chains. Every entry covers one CDR3 protein and lists the most common genes and DNA from its rows. This sample is represented by roughly 34,000 distinct CDR3 sequences; 4.6% of them were singletons. Of the sample, 20% to 25% falls within the top ten clones. The specimen was PBMCs. These receptors were taken from a man aged 18 to 30 in good health.

Ten or more counts support this clonotype. The genes are TRBV7-6 and TRBJ2-6, with a weak D call TRBD2 (5 bases). The CDR3 is made up of 20 amino acids. The germline V and J ends were trimmed by 5 bases and 0 bases, with 23 bases remaining between them. The germline V gene encodes CDR1 SGHVS and CDR2 FNYEAQ. The CDR3 DNA reads as TGTGCCAGCAGCCCTTCTGTGAGGGCCGGGGTTAGCTCTGGGGCCAACGTCCTGACTTTC. Its translation is CASSPSVRAGVSSGANVLTF.

This clonotype was seen repeatedly, ten times or more. This chain joins TRBV19 and TRBJ1-1; a possible D gene is TRBD1 (5 bases). The V end was cut by 7 bases, the J end by 5 bases, with 20 bases between. The CDR3 extends over 15 amino acids. Germline V gives CDR1 LNHDA, CDR2 SQIVND (reference sequence). The CDR3 DNA follows: TGTGCCAGTACCATAACGTTCGGGGGATGGACTGAAGCTTTCTTT. It translates to CASTITFGGWTEAFF.

This clonotype was seen repeatedly, ten times or more. V and J are TRBV29-1 and TRBJ2-1, with 7 bases that match TRBD2. The junction had 6 bases not matched to a gene; V was cut back by 6 bases and J by 4 bases. This CDR3 is built from 13 residues. From germline, CDR1 is SQVTM and CDR2 ANQGSEA. The CDR3 nucleotides are TGCAGCGTGAGGGAGGGGCGATACAATGAGCAGTTCTTC. Translation: CSVREGRYNEQFF.

This clonotype has ten or more counts. V and J are TRBV14 and TRBJ2-7; tentatively, D is TRBD1 or TRBD2 (6 bases each). With 1 base removed from V and 6 bases from J, the gap between germline ends came to 10 bases. CDR3 length: 13 residues. Germline loops: CDR1 SGHDN, CDR2 FVKESK. The CDR3 coding sequence is TGTGCCAGCAGCCAAGGTTCGGGGGCCGAGCAGTACTTC. Translating it yields CASSQGSGAEQYF.

This clonotype occurred many times. The chain uses TRBV12-3 or TRBV12-4 and TRBJ2-2; a possible D gene is TRBD1 (5 bases). The CDR3 has 16 amino acids. V shed 5 bases and J shed 0 bases, with 13 bases lying between them. The CDR3 nucleotides read TGTGCCAGCAGTCCCCGGACAAGTCCGAACACCGGGGAGCTGTTTTTT. Translation gives CASSPRTSPNTGELFF.

Many counts were recorded for this clonotype. This chain connects TRBV12-3 or TRBV12-4 to TRBJ1-1, with D maybe TRBD1 (5 bases). The CDR3 is 15 amino acids. V dropped 6 bases and J dropped 2 bases, with 16 bases sitting between them. The CDR3 region is CASSPDSVSNTEAFF. The DNA for the CDR3 is TGTGCCAGCAGCCCCGACAGCGTATCTAACACTGAAGCTTTCTTT.

This clonotype was counted ten times or more. CDR3 DNA: TGTGCCAGCTTCACGACCGCGTGGGGGACAGATACGCAGTATTTT. It encodes CASFTTAWGTDTQYF. This chain uses TRBV6-1 with TRBJ2-3; D may be TRBD1 or TRBD2 (5 bases each). Germline CDR1 MNHNS, CDR2 SASEGT. The CDR3 covers 15 residues. Trimming stripped 8 bases from V and 3 bases from J, with 18 bases between.

In this sample, this clonotype turned up many times. The V call is TRBV18, the J call TRBJ2-5; 8 bases align to TRBD1. Unmatched junction bases numbered 4, after V lost 5 bases and J lost 5 bases. This CDR3 spans 13 amino acids. Germline CDR1 reads KGHSH; CDR2 reads LQKENI. CDR3 in amino acids: CASSSDREETQYF. CDR3 nucleotide sequence: TGTGCCAGCTCATCGGACAGGGAGGAGACCCAGTACTTC.

This clonotype was counted ten times or more. V usage is TRBV5-1 and J usage is TRBJ2-2; unclear D gene. The ends were cut back, 1 base at V and 2 bases at J, with 9 bases in the middle. In germline, CDR1 is SGHRS, CDR2 YFSETQ. This CDR3 comprises 15 residues. CDR3 bases: TGCGCCAGCAGCTTGTTAAGCGCCAACACCGGGGAGCTGTTTTTT. Its protein is CASSLLSANTGELFF.

This clonotype was recorded many times. This rearrangement joins TRBV25-1 to TRBJ2-2, with 8 bases identical to TRBD2. Trimming cost V 5 bases and J 4 bases; bases outside gene matches: 3. This CDR3 has 14 amino acids. CDR1 MGHDK and CDR2 SYGVNS come from the germline V gene. This CDR3 is CASSWSGGTGELFF. The CDR3 DNA reads as TGTGCCAGCAGTTGGAGCGGGGGCACCGGGGAGCTGTTTTTT. Variable domain in full (rest from reference TRBV25-1 and TRBJ2-2): EADIYQTPRYLVIGTGKKITLECSQTMGHDKMYWYQQDPGMELHLIHYSYGVNSTEKGDLSSESTVSRIRTEHFPLTLESARPSHTSQYLCASSWSGGTGELFFGEGSRLTVL.

In the case of this clonotype: A read error is possible here, since a much larger clone lies one base away. This rearrangement joins TRBV4-2 to TRBJ1-2; 7 bases match TRBD1. Germline V gene data show CDR1 as LGHNA and CDR2 as YNFKEQ. This CDR3 comprises 17 residues. The CDR3 here is CAISQDLGGRGPYGYTF. CDR3 coding DNA: TGTGCCATCAGCCAAGATTTGGGGGGGAGGGGGCCATATGGCTACACCTTC.

This clonotype appeared many times. V is TRBV5-6 and J is TRBJ1-2; 9 nucleotides match TRBD1. After removal of 4 bases from V and 9 bases from J, the junction contained 16 bases not matched to a gene. This CDR3 region has 16 residues. Looked up from germline, CDR1 is SGHDT and CDR2 is YYEEEE. The CDR3 DNA reads TGTGCCAGCAGCAGAGCAGCCGCGGGACAGGGAGCAAGCTACACCTTC. The encoded protein is CASSRAAAGQGASYTF.

This clonotype appeared many times. This rearrangement joins TRBV7-9 to TRBJ1-2, with D unclear. Per germline, CDR1 SEHNR and CDR2 FQNEAQ (reference sequence). V lost 1 base to trimming and J lost 8 bases, with 17 bases between them. The CDR3 runs 15 residues. The CDR3 here is CASSLGSWRSGGYTF. The DNA for the CDR3 is TGTGCCAGCAGCTTAGGGTCTTGGCGATCCGGAGGCTACACCTTC.

In its sample, this clonotype was seen many times. This chain connects TRBV20-1 to TRBJ2-1; 12 bases line up with TRBD2. This CDR3 is 15 amino acids long. In germline, CDR1 is DFQATT, CDR2 SNEGSKA (reference sequence). J was trimmed by 10 bases and V by 3 bases; bases with no gene match: 10. CDR3 DNA sequence: TGCAGTGCTAGTAGTCCTAGCGGGGGGGCGAGGGAGCAGTTCTTC. This sequence encodes CSASSPSGGAREQFF.

This clonotype has just a few counts. The rearrangement joins TRBV11-2 to TRBJ1-1; D might be TRBD1 (5 bases). V lost 0 bases, J lost 6 bases, and 11 bases lay in between. The CDR3 sequence is 14 residues long. CDR1 and CDR2 from the germline V gene are SGHAT and FQNNGV. The CDR3 region is CASSLDQGNAEAFF. The DNA for the CDR3 is TGTGCCAGCAGCTTAGATCAGGGCAATGCTGAAGCTTTCTTT. The full variable domain, its missing parts supplied by reference TRBV11-2 and TRBJ1-1, is EAGVAQSPRYKIIEKRQSVAFWCNPISGHATLYWYQQILGQGPKLLIQFQNNGVVDDSQLPKDRFSAERLKGVDSTLKIQPAKLEDSAVYLCASSLDQGNAEAFFGQGTRLTVV.

This clonotype was seen at least ten times. This sequence joins TRBV7-8 and TRBJ1-1, with 9 bases identical to TRBD1. The CDR3 length is 15 residues. V shed 5 bases and J 0 bases; nucleotides not matched to a gene: 4. The V gene's germline CDR1 is SGHVS and CDR2 FQNEAQ. The CDR3 protein is CASSEQGAVNTEAFF. The CDR3 region has the DNA TGTGCCAGCAGCGAACAGGGGGCCGTGAACACTGAAGCTTTCTTT.

This clonotype was detected many times. This chain connects TRBV27 to TRBJ1-5, with TRBD1 matching over 10 bases. V lost 4 bases and J lost 8; bases outside the gene matches: 8. This CDR3 has 15 amino acids. Per germline, CDR1 MNHEY and CDR2 SMNVEV (reference sequence). Written as DNA, the CDR3 is TGTGCCAGCAGTTCGGGACAGGGGATGAGGGAGCCCCAGCATTTT. Residues: CASSSGQGMREPQHF.

This clonotype has only a few counts. The CDR3 is CASSLVGGDDYGYTF. The CDR3 DNA reads as TGTGCCAGCAGCTTGGTAGGGGGCGACGACTATGGCTACACCTTC. The rearrangement links TRBV5-5 to TRBJ1-2, with TRBD1 matching 7 bases. CDR1 SGHKS and CDR2 YYEKEE come from the germline V gene (reference sequence). CDR3 length: 15 residues. The V and J ends lost 0 bases and 3 bases, in that order; junction bases with no gene match: 5.

Many counts were recorded for this clonotype. V usage is TRBV24-1 and J usage is TRBJ1-2; no firm D call. CDR1 is KGHDR and CDR2 is SFDVKD in the germline V gene. The CDR3 is made up of 11 amino acids. The V end lost 4 bases, the J end lost 8 bases, and 7 bases lay between the germline ends. The CDR3 spells CATSDSLGYTF. CDR3 nucleotide sequence: TGTGCCACCAGTGACAGTCTCGGCTACACCTTC.

This clonotype was recorded many times. J is TRBJ1-4 and V is TRBV12-3 or TRBV12-4; no firm D call. Trimming shortened V by 5 bases and J by 3 bases, and 13 bases separated the two germline ends. The CDR3 spans 15 residues. CDR3 loop: CASSIKAVANEKLFF. CDR3 coding DNA: TGTGCCAGCAGTATAAAAGCGGTGGCTAATGAAAAACTGTTTTTT.

This clonotype came up many times. The chain couples TRBV5-8 to TRBJ2-7; 7 nucleotides line up with TRBD1. V was clipped by 4 bases and J by 5 bases; unmatched bases: 12. Germline CDR1 SGHTS, CDR2 YDEGEE. This CDR3 is built from 15 residues. CDR3 coding DNA: TGTGCCAGCAGCCCGCCCGACAGGGACCTTAACGAGCAGTACTTC. This translates into CASSPPDRDLNEQYF.

There are many counts of this clonotype. The chain couples TRBV7-6 to TRBJ2-2; D uncertain. V was pared by 5 bases and J by 3 bases, with 13 bases between. Germline CDR1 SGHVS, CDR2 FNYEAQ. The CDR3 consists of 15 residues. The CDR3 loop reads CASSLPGQHTGELFF. The DNA of the CDR3 is TGTGCCAGCAGCCTCCCCGGGCAGCACACCGGGGAGCTGTTTTTT.

This clonotype was counted many times. The V and J genes are TRBV20-1 and TRBJ1-1; D might be TRBD1 (6 bases). CDR3 size: 16 residues. Germline V CDR1 and CDR2: DFQATT, SNEGSKA (reference sequence). The germline V and J ends were trimmed by 1 base and 3 bases, with 18 bases remaining between them. DNA of the CDR3: TGCAGTGCTAGAGTCCCAGGGGCGGGAGCGGACACTGAAGCTTTCTTT. Encoded protein: CSARVPGAGADTEAFF.